Below are 18 T cell receptor beta chains sequenced from a single sample in a study of monozygotic twins with inflammatory bowel disease. No DNA is given; TCRdb re-called the 5' RACE reads and lists each CDR3 protein once. The ten most abundant clones cover 1.5% to 2% of a sample with over 200,000 distinct CDR3 sequences. Input material: blood. These receptors all come from a human donor with ulcerative colitis or Crohn's disease, or a healthy co-twin of an affected twin (not recorded which).

The chain combines TRBV7-9 with TRBJ1-5; the TCRdb D gene call, TRBD1, has no DNA to confirm it. Germline V gene lookup returns CDR1 SEHNR and CDR2 FQNEAQ (reference sequence). The length of the CDR3 is 14 residues. CDR3 residues: CASSPGKGGQPQHF.

The chain couples TRBV5-1 to TRBJ1-4; TCRdb indicates TRBD1, and absent DNA this call remains unverified. This CDR3 is 15 amino acids long. Germline V gives CDR1 SGHRS, CDR2 YFSETQ. The CDR3 spells CASSFQGAFNEKLFF. Using reference TRBV5-1 and TRBJ1-4 for the parts outside the CDR3, the full variable domain is KAGVTQTPRYLIKTRGQQVTLSCSPISGHRSVSWYQQTPGQGLQFLFEYFSETQRNKGNFPGRFSGRQFSNSRSEMNVSTLELGDSALYLCASSFQGAFNEKLFFGSGTQLSVL.

V gene TRBV18 combines with J gene TRBJ1-2; TCRdb lists TRBD1, though no DNA is available to test this call. The CDR3 totals 18 residues. Germline assignment: CDR1 KGHSH and CDR2 LQKENI. The CDR3 spells CASSPRTGENKPFYGYTF.

This chain uses TRBV12-3 or TRBV12-4 with TRBJ1-1; TCRdb names TRBD1, which stays unverified in the absence of DNA. This CDR3 has 15 residues. The CDR3 reads CASIPWGELNTEAFF.

The rearrangement joins TRBV19 to TRBJ1-2; the D gene TCRdb calls, TRBD1, cannot be checked with no DNA. The CDR3 loop spans 14 amino acids. Germline V gives CDR1 LNHDA, CDR2 SQIVND (reference sequence). The CDR3: CASTNRDKVYGYTF.

V usage is TRBV7-2 and J usage is TRBJ2-5. This CDR3 is built from 13 residues. Germline CDR1 is SGHTA and CDR2 is FQGNSA. The CDR3 here is CASSRTPQETQYF.

This chain uses TRBV20-1 with TRBJ1-2; TCRdb designates TRBD1, a call that cannot be tested without DNA. Germline V CDR1 and CDR2: DFQATT, SNEGSKA (reference sequence). The CDR3 spans 17 residues. The CDR3 loop is CSASQRQGYFSNYGYTF.

The V gene is TRBV13, the J gene TRBJ2-7; the D call of TRBD2 rests on TCRdb alone, since no DNA is present to check it. The CDR3 is 17 residues long. In germline, CDR1 is PRHDT, CDR2 FYEKMQ (reference sequence). CDR3: CASSPAHSGGLSYEQYF.

The rearrangement uses TRBV5-1 and TRBJ1-6. Germline V gene data show CDR1 as SGHRS and CDR2 as YFSETQ. The CDR3 length is 14 residues. The CDR3 here is CASSLSGGESPLHF.

This sequence joins TRBV5-3 and TRBJ1-5; TCRdb proposes TRBD1, but this gene call is untestable without DNA. TRBV5-3 is recorded as an ORF, its role being uncertain. This CDR3 spans 18 amino acids. The CDR3 reads CARSPTRDRLRGNQPQHF.

The chain is built from TRBV5-1 and TRBJ2-7; the TCRdb call, TRBD1, lacks DNA for checking. Germline values: CDR1 SGHRS, CDR2 YFSETQ. This CDR3 contains 16 residues. The CDR3 loop reads CASSLNRDRVVYEQYF.

The V call is TRBV20-1, the J call TRBJ1-1; TCRdb returns TRBD1, unconfirmable since there is no DNA. This CDR3 contains 12 residues. Germline lookup yields CDR1 DFQATT and CDR2 SNEGSKA (reference sequence). The CDR3 protein is CSARGGDTEAFF.

The rearrangement links TRBV7-8 to TRBJ2-5; the TRBD1 assignment by TCRdb is unverifiable without DNA. CDR1 and CDR2 (germline): SGHVS, FQNEAQ. The length of the CDR3 is 14 residues. Here the CDR3 reads CASSSDQGVETQYF.

The rearrangement links TRBV5-1 to TRBJ1-6; absent DNA, TCRdb's TRBD1 call cannot be checked. This CDR3 has 16 residues. Germline CDR1 and CDR2: SGHRS and YFSETQ. CDR3 in amino acids: CASSLLAQDNNSPLHF.

The chain joins TRBV20-1 to TRBJ2-5; as DNA is missing, the TRBD1 call by TCRdb cannot be tested. Germline-derived CDR1 and CDR2 are DFQATT and SNEGSKA (reference sequence). The CDR3 length is 15 residues. CDR3 in amino acids: CSARDTLAGVETQYF.

The gene calls are TRBV5-1 and TRBJ2-7; TCRdb reports TRBD1, a call that lacks DNA to check it against. CDR1 is SGHRS and CDR2 is YFSETQ in the germline V gene. The CDR3 runs to 14 residues. The CDR3 here is CASSSGQGPLEQYF.

The gene calls are TRBV5-5 and TRBJ2-7; no DNA is available, so the TRBD2 call from TCRdb remains unchecked. In germline, CDR1 is SGHKS, CDR2 YYEKEE (reference sequence). This CDR3 has 15 residues. CDR3 sequence: CASSFTSGGTYEQYF.

This chain links TRBV4-2 with TRBJ2-1; TCRdb's D call, TRBD2, is unchecked because there is no DNA. CDR3 length: 15 residues. Germline CDR1 reads LGHNA; CDR2 reads YNFKEQ. The CDR3 loop is CASSQVSGGYNEQFF.